The rows below give T cell receptor beta chains drawn from one sample of a study of T cells in tuberculosis. Only in-frame clones appear in the TCRdb table, and some are missing; sequencing was by immunoSEQ multiplex PCR. The table lists 50,000 or so clones, around 90% of them singletons. Sample: CD1b-GMM tetramer-negative cells sorted from PBMCs. These receptors originate from an adult woman with latent tuberculosis. Both conserved end residues are part of each CDR3. A D gene is named only where the DNA matches it firmly. The size field is filled for only some rows; it gives once, few, many or a size class.

J: TRBJ2-1
D: TRBD2
V: TRBV5-8
size: once
CDR3: CASSLKSGMAYNEQFF
DNA: TGTGCCAGCAGCTTGAAGAGCGGGATGGCCTACAATGAGCAGTTCTTC

J: TRBJ2-1
D: TRBD2
V: TRBV5-1
size: once
CDR3: CASSLAGLAGASSYNEQFF
DNA: TGCGCCAGCAGCTTGGCCGGGCTAGCGGGGGCATCCTCCTACAATGAGCAGTTCTTC

J: TRBJ2-7
D: TRBD1
V: TRBV4-2
size: -
CDR3: CASSQDGTGGQYEQYF
DNA: TGTGCCAGCAGCCAAGATGGTACAGGGGGTCAGTACGAGCAGTACTTC

J: TRBJ1-1
D: TRBD1
V: TRBV10-3
size: -
CDR3: CAISAFGTDSRWRTEAFF
DNA: TGTGCCATCAGTGCATTTGGGACAGATTCTCGGTGGAGGACTGAAGCTTTCTTT

J: TRBJ1-2
D: -
V: TRBV5-5
size: -
CDR3: CASSLGQAIYGYTF
DNA: TGTGCCAGCAGCTTGGGACAGGCAATATATGGCTACACCTTC

J: TRBJ2-5
D: -
V: TRBV27
size: once
CDR3: CASSLLGGLETQYF
DNA: TGTGCCAGCAGTTTATTAGGGGGTTTGGAGACCCAGTACTTC

J: TRBJ1-2
D: -
V: TRBV30
size: -
CDR3: CAWKTPGVDYGYTF
DNA: TGTGCCTGGAAGACCCCGGGGGTGGACTATGGCTACACCTTC

J: TRBJ1-1
D: TRBD1
V: TRBV5-6
size: -
CDR3: CASSLETGVDTEAFF
DNA: TGTGCCAGCAGCTTAGAGACAGGGGTTGACACTGAAGCTTTCTTT

J: TRBJ2-7
D: -
V: TRBV6-1
size: once
CDR3: CASSEDLSLADEQYF
DNA: TGTGCCAGCAGTGAAGATCTGTCGCTAGCCGACGAGCAGTACTTC

J: TRBJ2-3
D: -
V: TRBV15
size: few
CDR3: CATSRKGPSTDTQYF
DNA: TGTGCCACCAGCAGAAAGGGGCCTAGCACAGATACGCAGTATTTT

J: TRBJ2-3
D: -
V: TRBV15
size: -
CDR3: CATSTASATQYF
DNA: TGTGCCACCAGCACCGCTAGCGCTACGCAGTATTTT

J: TRBJ1-6
D: -
V: TRBV30
size: -
CDR3: CAWQGRIGSPLHF
DNA: TGTGCCTGGCAGGGGAGAATCGGTTCACCCCTCCACTTT

J: TRBJ2-7
D: TRBD2
V: TRBV29-1
size: -
CDR3: CSAWTSGTYEQYF
DNA: TGCAGCGCCTGGACTAGCGGGACCTACGAGCAGTACTTC

J: TRBJ2-3
D: -
V: TRBV7-7
size: -
CDR3: CASSSDTSTDTQYF
DNA: TGTGCTAGCAGCTCGGACACTAGCACAGATACGCAGTATTTT

J: TRBJ2-1
D: -
V: TRBV11-2
size: -
CDR3: CASSFKAMLLGYNEQFF
DNA: TGTGCCAGCAGCTTTAAGGCCATGCTACTAGGCTACAATGAGCAGTTCTTC

J: TRBJ2-1
D: -
V: TRBV30
size: -
CDR3: CAWSLSVEAGHEQFF
DNA: TGTGCCTGGAGTTTATCAGTAGAAGCGGGCCATGAGCAGTTCTTC

J: TRBJ1-1
D: -
V: TRBV7-6
size: -
CDR3: CASSLHRDMNTEAFF
DNA: TGTGCCAGCAGCTTACACAGGGACATGAACACTGAAGCTTTCTTT

J: TRBJ1-3
D: -
V: TRBV4-3
size: -
CDR3: CASSQAQGDGNTIYF
DNA: TGCGCCAGCAGCCAAGCCCAGGGTGACGGAAACACCATATATTTT

J: TRBJ2-5
D: TRBD2
V: TRBV7-9
size: few
CDR3: CASSLISGQETQYF
DNA: TGTGCCAGCAGCTTAATTAGCGGGCAAGAGACCCAGTACTTC

J: TRBJ1-2
D: TRBD1
V: TRBV5-6
size: -
CDR3: CASTSRDRPFYGYTF
DNA: TGTGCCAGCACCTCAAGGGACAGACCCTTCTATGGCTACACCTTC

J: TRBJ2-7
D: TRBD2
V: TRBV10-3
size: -
CDR3: CATSLRGGAEGTYEQYF
DNA: TGTGCCACATCCCTACGGGGGGGAGCCGAGGGCACCTACGAGCAGTACTTC

J: TRBJ2-2
D: TRBD1
V: TRBV9
size: -
CDR3: CASSTQTGGSTGELFF
DNA: TGTGCCAGCAGCACCCAGACAGGGGGCAGCACCGGGGAGCTGTTTTTT

J: TRBJ2-7
D: TRBD2
V: TRBV29-1
size: -
CDR3: CSVGGLAEDPYEQYF
DNA: TGCAGCGTTGGGGGACTAGCCGAGGACCCCTACGAGCAGTACTTC

J: TRBJ2-7
D: -
V: TRBV9
size: -
CDR3: CASSVTGLASYEQYF
DNA: TGTGCCAGCAGCGTGACGGGGTTAGCTTCCTACGAGCAGTACTTC

J: TRBJ1-2
D: -
V: TRBV7-9
size: -
CDR3: CASSPDSGPRNYGYTF
DNA: TGTGCCAGCAGCCCGGACAGCGGACCAAGAAACTATGGCTACACCTTC

J: TRBJ1-5
D: -
V: TRBV19
size: -
CDR3: CASSRNQGNQPQHF
DNA: TGTGCCAGTAGCCGAAACCAGGGGAATCAGCCCCAGCATTTT

J: TRBJ2-5
D: TRBD1
V: TRBV7-9
size: -
CDR3: CASSLGAGGHQETQYF
DNA: TGTGCCAGCAGCTTAGGGGCAGGGGGCCATCAAGAGACCCAGTACTTC

J: TRBJ2-5
D: -
V: TRBV5-1
size: -
CDR3: CASSPQGYQETQYF
DNA: TGCGCCAGCAGCCCACAGGGCTACCAAGAGACCCAGTACTTC

J: TRBJ2-5
D: TRBD2
V: TRBV19
size: -
CDR3: CASSILGGRAKETQYF
DNA: TGTGCCAGTAGTATTCTAGGCGGGAGGGCGAAGGAGACCCAGTACTTC

J: TRBJ1-4
D: -
V: TRBV21-1
size: -
CDR3: CASSRSRATNEKLFF
DNA: TGTGCCAGCAGCCGATCCAGGGCAACTAATGAAAAACTGTTTTTT

J: TRBJ2-3
D: TRBD2
V: TRBV9
size: -
CDR3: CASSDYGGGSTDTQYF
DNA: TGTGCCAGCAGCGATTACGGGGGAGGGAGCACAGATACGCAGTATTTT

J: TRBJ1-4
D: -
V: TRBV7-9
size: few
CDR3: CASSLEESTTPSNEKLFF
DNA: TGTGCCAGCAGCTTAGAGGAGAGCACTACCCCCTCTAATGAAAAACTGTTTTTT

J: TRBJ1-1
D: -
V: TRBV18
size: -
CDR3: CASSEMWGQNTEAFF
DNA: TGTGCCAGCTCGGAAATGTGGGGGCAGAACACTGAAGCTTTCTTT

J: TRBJ2-3
D: TRBD1
V: TRBV6-6
size: -
CDR3: CASRGTGGIDTQYF
DNA: TGTGCCAGCAGGGGGACAGGGGGCATCGATACGCAGTATTTT

J: TRBJ1-5
D: TRBD1
V: TRBV18
size: -
CDR3: CASSPGQGLSNQPQHF
DNA: TGTGCCAGCTCCCCTGGACAGGGGTTAAGCAATCAGCCCCAGCATTTT

J: TRBJ2-5
D: -
V: TRBV29-1
size: -
CDR3: CSVEDLGRVGTQYF
DNA: TGCAGCGTTGAAGATCTGGGCAGGGTCGGGACCCAGTACTTC

J: TRBJ2-3
D: TRBD2
V: TRBV6-1
size: -
CDR3: CASLVAGGPDTQYF
DNA: TGTGCCAGCTTGGTAGCGGGGGGCCCAGATACGCAGTATTTT

J: TRBJ1-2
D: TRBD1
V: TRBV6-5
size: -
CDR3: CASSPEGARWNGYTF
DNA: TGTGCCAGCAGTCCAGAGGGGGCGAGGTGGAATGGCTACACCTTC

J: TRBJ1-4
D: TRBD1
V: TRBV30
size: -
CDR3: CAWSVGTANEKLFF
DNA: TGTGCCTGGAGTGTAGGGACAGCTAATGAAAAACTGTTTTTT

J: TRBJ2-5
D: TRBD2
V: TRBV11-2
size: once
CDR3: CASSLGSLRGSYQETQYF
DNA: TGTGCCAGCAGCTTAGGGTCCCTGCGGGGGTCGTACCAAGAGACCCAGTACTTC

J: TRBJ2-7
D: -
V: TRBV11-2
size: -
CDR3: CASSLGMGQGWGEQYF
DNA: TGTGCCAGCAGCTTAGGCATGGGGCAGGGCTGGGGCGAGCAGTACTTC

J: TRBJ1-2
D: TRBD1
V: TRBV5-1
size: -
CDR3: CASSLAGQSYGYTF
DNA: TGCGCCAGCAGCTTGGCGGGACAGTCTTATGGCTACACCTTC

J: TRBJ2-7
D: -
V: TRBV6-5
size: -
CDR3: CATSGNAPYEQYF
DNA: TGTGCCACTTCCGGGAATGCGCCCTACGAGCAGTACTTC

J: TRBJ2-3
D: TRBD2
V: TRBV9
size: -
CDR3: CASSVSGSGNTQYF
DNA: TGTGCCAGCAGCGTTAGCGGGAGCGGGAATACGCAGTATTTT

J: TRBJ2-7
D: TRBD2
V: TRBV6-5
size: -
CDR3: CASSSGASGTYEQYF
DNA: TGTGCCAGCAGTTCCGGCGCTAGCGGAACCTACGAGCAGTACTTC

J: TRBJ1-2
D: -
V: TRBV4-1
size: -
CDR3: CASSHSLQGVYGYTF
DNA: TGCGCCAGCAGCCATTCTCTACAGGGTGTATATGGCTACACCTTC

J: TRBJ2-7
D: -
V: TRBV28
size: -
CDR3: CASRPLGSPIYEQYF
DNA: TGTGCCAGCAGGCCTCTCGGGAGCCCTATCTACGAGCAGTACTTC

J: TRBJ2-5
D: -
V: TRBV7-9
size: -
CDR3: CASSPARETQYF
DNA: TGTGCCAGCAGCCCCGCGCGGGAGACCCAGTACTTC

J: TRBJ1-6
D: -
V: TRBV19
size: -
CDR3: CASSIPQGRPSLSPLHF
DNA: TGTGCCAGTAGTATTCCGCAGGGCCGTCCAAGCTTATCACCCCTCCACTTT

J: TRBJ1-2
D: -
V: TRBV5-1
size: -
CDR3: CASSTEGNYGYTF
DNA: TGCGCCAGCAGCACGGAGGGGAACTATGGCTACACCTTC

J: TRBJ2-5
D: -
V: TRBV7-8
size: few
CDR3: CASSRTGTETQYF
DNA: TGTGCCAGCAGCCGAACAGGGACAGAGACCCAGTACTTC

J: TRBJ1-2
D: TRBD1
V: TRBV7-3
size: -
CDR3: CASSLTFGTGEEYGYTF
DNA: TGTGCCAGCAGCTTAACCTTTGGGACAGGGGAGGAGTATGGCTACACCTTC

J: TRBJ1-3
D: -
V: TRBV19
size: -
CDR3: CASSIGGSGNTIYF
DNA: TGTGCCAGTAGTATCGGAGGCTCTGGAAACACCATATATTTT

J: TRBJ2-7
D: -
V: TRBV27
size: -
CDR3: CASSLPYEQYF
DNA: TGTGCCAGCAGCCTCCCCTACGAGCAGTACTTC

J: TRBJ1-1
D: TRBD1
V: TRBV2
size: once
CDR3: CASSMDRGTEAFF
DNA: TGTGCCAGCAGCATGGACAGGGGAACTGAAGCTTTCTTT

J: TRBJ2-1
D: -
V: TRBV21-1
size: -
CDR3: CASSKGAKRGNNEQFF
DNA: TGTGCCAGCAGCAAAGGGGCAAAACGAGGGAACAATGAGCAGTTCTTC

J: TRBJ1-3
D: -
V: TRBV7-9
size: few
CDR3: CASSLAGAPGNTIYF
DNA: TGTGCCAGCAGCTTGGCGGGGGCGCCTGGAAACACCATATATTTT

J: TRBJ2-7
D: TRBD1
V: TRBV4-3
size: -
CDR3: CASSQDPQGDTTRQYF
DNA: TGCGCCAGCAGCCAAGATCCCCAGGGGGACACCACTAGGCAGTACTTC

J: TRBJ2-5
D: -
V: TRBV20-1
size: -
CDR3: CSASPGTLRYF
DNA: TGCAGTGCTAGCCCAGGGACTTTGCGGTACTTC

J: TRBJ2-3
D: -
V: TRBV4-1
size: once
CDR3: CASSLRQSSSTDTQYF
DNA: TGCGCCAGCAGCCTCAGACAGTCCTCTAGCACAGATACGCAGTATTTT